This T cell receptor beta chain was retrieved from a study of blood T cell repertoires in COVID-19. Participants spanned ages about 18 to 90 years and resided in roughly 22 US areas. In germline, CDR1 is MNHNS, CDR2 SASEGT. V lost 0 bases and J lost 7; bases outside the gene matches: 7. The length of the CDR3 is 16 residues. Data came from immunoSEQ multiplex PCR; TCRdb stores just in-frame clones and leaves some out. The sample records 200,000 to 250,000 clones, approximately 80% being singletons. Sequencing was done on a sample of PBMCs or T cells enriched from blood (not recorded which). The clonotype comes from a woman aged 40 to 50 with acute COVID-19. This chain uses TRBV6-1 with TRBJ2-1, with TRBD2 identical over 9 bases. The CDR3 DNA follows: TGTGCCAGCAGTGAAGCGGGGGCGGGAGGGCAAAATGAGCAGTTCTTC. This encodes CASSEAGAGGQNEQFF.